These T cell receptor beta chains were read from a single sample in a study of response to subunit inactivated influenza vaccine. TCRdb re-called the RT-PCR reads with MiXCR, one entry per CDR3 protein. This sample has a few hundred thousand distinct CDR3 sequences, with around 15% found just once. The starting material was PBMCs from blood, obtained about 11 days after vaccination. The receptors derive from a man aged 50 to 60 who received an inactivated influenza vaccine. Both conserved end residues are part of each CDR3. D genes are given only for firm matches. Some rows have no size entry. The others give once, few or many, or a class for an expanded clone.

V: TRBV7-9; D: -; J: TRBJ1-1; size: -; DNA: TGTGCCAGCAGCCATTTTACAGGGTGGAACACTGAAGCTTTCTTT; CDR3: CASSHFTGWNTEAFF
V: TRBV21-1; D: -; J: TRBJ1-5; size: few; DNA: TGTGCCAGCAGCACGGCCAGCCCGTATAGCAATCAGCCCCAGCATTTT; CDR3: CASSTASPYSNQPQHF
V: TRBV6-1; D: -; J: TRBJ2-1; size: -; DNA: TGTGCCAGCAGCCCTCGGGGGCGGGGGAAAAATGAGCAGTTCTTC; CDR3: CASSPRGRGKNEQFF
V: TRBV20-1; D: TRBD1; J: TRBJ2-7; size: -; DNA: TGCAGTGCTCCGGACAGGGTCGGGAACGAGCAGTACTTC; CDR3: CSAPDRVGNEQYF
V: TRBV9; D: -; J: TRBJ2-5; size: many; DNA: TGTGCCAGCAGCGTAGGGTTCAGCGAGGGCCAAGAGACCCAGTACTTC; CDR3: CASSVGFSEGQETQYF
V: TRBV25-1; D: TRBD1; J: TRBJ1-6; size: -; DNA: TGTGCCAGCAGGGCCGGGACAGGGGGCATTTCACCCCTCCACTTT; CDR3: CASRAGTGGISPLHF
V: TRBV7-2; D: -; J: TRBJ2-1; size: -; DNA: TGTGCCAGCAGCTTAGACGCTCGAGGGAATGAGCAGTTCTTC; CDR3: CASSLDARGNEQFF
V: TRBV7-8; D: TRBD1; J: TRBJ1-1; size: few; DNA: TGTGCCAGCAGCAACGACAGGGCAGCTGAAGCTTTCTTT; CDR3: CASSNDRAAEAFF
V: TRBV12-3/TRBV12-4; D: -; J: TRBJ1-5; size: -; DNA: TGTGCCAGCAGTTTAGGGGACGGCCTTAATCAGCCCCAGCATTTT; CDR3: CASSLGDGLNQPQHF
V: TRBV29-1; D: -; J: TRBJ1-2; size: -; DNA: TGCAGCGTGGAAACAGGGATCTCTGGCTACACCTTC; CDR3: CSVETGISGYTF
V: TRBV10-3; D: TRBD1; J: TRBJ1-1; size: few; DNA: TGTGCCATCAGTGAGTCGTGGCTGACAGGGGGCATGAACACTGAAGCTTTCTTT; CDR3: CAISESWLTGGMNTEAFF
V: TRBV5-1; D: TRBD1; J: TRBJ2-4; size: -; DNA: TGCGCCAGCAGCTTTGACATAACCGGGACAGAAGGCTGGGCAAACATTCAGTACTTC; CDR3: CASSFDITGTEGWANIQYF
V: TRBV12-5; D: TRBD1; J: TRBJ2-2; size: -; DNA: TGTGCTAGTGGTTCCGGGACAGGAGACACCGGGGAGCTGTTTTTT; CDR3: CASGSGTGDTGELFF
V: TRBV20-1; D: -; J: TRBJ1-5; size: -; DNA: TGCAGCGGACATCCTTATAGCAATCAGCCCCAGCATTTT; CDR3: CSGHPYSNQPQHF
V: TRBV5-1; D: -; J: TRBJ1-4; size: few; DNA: TGCGCCAGCAGCTTGTTCCAAGGCGGCGCAACTAATGAAAAACTGTTTTTT; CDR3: CASSLFQGGATNEKLFF
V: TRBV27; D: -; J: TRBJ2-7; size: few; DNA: TGTGCCAGCAAGGAGTACCAGGGGCCCTACGAGCAGTACTTC; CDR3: CASKEYQGPYEQYF
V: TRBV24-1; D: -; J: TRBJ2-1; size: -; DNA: TGTGCCACCAGTGAAAATCGACAGGAGCAGTTCTTC; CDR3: CATSENRQEQFF
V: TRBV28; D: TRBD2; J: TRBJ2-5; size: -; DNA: TGTGCCAGCAGTGGGGGGGGGTTACAGACCCAGTACTTC; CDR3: CASSGGGLQTQYF
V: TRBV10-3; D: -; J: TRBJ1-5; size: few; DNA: TGTGCCATCAGTGAGTCGACGGCTGGCAATCAGCCCCAGCATTTT; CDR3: CAISESTAGNQPQHF
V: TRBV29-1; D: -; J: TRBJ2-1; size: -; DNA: TGCAGCGTTGATCTAGGAATTGGGTACAATGAGCAGTTCTTC; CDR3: CSVDLGIGYNEQFF
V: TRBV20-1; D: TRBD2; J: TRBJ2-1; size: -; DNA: TGCAGTGCTGGGGGTGGGGGAGGGCCCATCAATGAGCAGTTCTTC; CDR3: CSAGGGGGPINEQFF
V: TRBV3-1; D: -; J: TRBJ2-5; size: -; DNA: TGTGCCAGCAAACAGCCGTACCTAGAGACCCAGTACTTC; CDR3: CASKQPYLETQYF
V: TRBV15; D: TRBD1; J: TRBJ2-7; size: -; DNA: TGTGCCACCAGCGGCTCCGGGACAGGGGGCTACGAGCAGTACTTC; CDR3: CATSGSGTGGYEQYF
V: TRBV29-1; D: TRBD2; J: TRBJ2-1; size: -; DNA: TGCAGCGGATCCTATAGCGGGAGTGGGCATGAGCAGTTCTTC; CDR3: CSGSYSGSGHEQFF
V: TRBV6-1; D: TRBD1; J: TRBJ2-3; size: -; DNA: TGTGCCAGCGACAGGGACGGCACAGATACGCAGTATTTT; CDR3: CASDRDGTDTQYF
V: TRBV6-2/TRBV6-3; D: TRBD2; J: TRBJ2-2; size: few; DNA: TGTGCCAGCAGTAGACTAGCGGGACGGAACACCGGGGAGCTGTTTTTT; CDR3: CASSRLAGRNTGELFF
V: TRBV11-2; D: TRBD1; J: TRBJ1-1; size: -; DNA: TGTGCCAGCAGGTTAGGACAGGGGTCGACTGAAGCTTTCTTT; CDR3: CASRLGQGSTEAFF
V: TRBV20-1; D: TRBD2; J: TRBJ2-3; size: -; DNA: TGCAGTGCTAGACCCGGACTAGCGGGAGGGATACCTAGCACAGATACGCAGTATTTT; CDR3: CSARPGLAGGIPSTDTQYF
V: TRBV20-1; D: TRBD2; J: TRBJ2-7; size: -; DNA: TGCAGTGCTAGAGATCTAGCGGGGGGTGACGAGCAGTACTTC; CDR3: CSARDLAGGDEQYF
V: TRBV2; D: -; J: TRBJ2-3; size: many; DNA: TGTGCCAGCAGTGAGATACTTGAGCCCACAGATACGCAGTATTTT; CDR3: CASSEILEPTDTQYF
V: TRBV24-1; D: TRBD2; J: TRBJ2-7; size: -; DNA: TGTGCCACCAGTGATAGCGGGAGTGTCGACGAGCAGTACTTC; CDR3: CATSDSGSVDEQYF
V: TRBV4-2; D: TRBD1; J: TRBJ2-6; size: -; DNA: TGTGCCAGCAGCCTGAGACAGGGTCGGTCGTGGGGTTCGGACTCTGGGGCCAACGTCCTGACTTTC; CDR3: CASSLRQGRSWGSDSGANVLTF
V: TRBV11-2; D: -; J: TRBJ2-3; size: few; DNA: TGTGCCAGCAGCCCGACTAGGGTGTCGGGGGATACGCAGTATTTT; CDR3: CASSPTRVSGDTQYF
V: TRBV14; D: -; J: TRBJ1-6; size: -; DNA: TGTGCCAGCAGCCAATTAGGGTCCTATAATTCACCCCTCCACTTT; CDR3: CASSQLGSYNSPLHF
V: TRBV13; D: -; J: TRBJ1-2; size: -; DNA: TGTGCCAGCAGCTTAGGCCGCCTGCTAGGGAGCTATGGCTACACCTTC; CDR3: CASSLGRLLGSYGYTF
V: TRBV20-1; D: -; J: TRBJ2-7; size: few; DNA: TGCAGTGCTCCTACAATCGGGAGTACCTACGAGCAGTACTTC; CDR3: CSAPTIGSTYEQYF
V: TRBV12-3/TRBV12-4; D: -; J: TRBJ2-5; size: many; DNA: TGTGCCAGCAGCAGTGGGGAGACCCAGTACTTC; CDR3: CASSSGETQYF
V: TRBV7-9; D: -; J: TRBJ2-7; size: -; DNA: TGTGCCAGCAGCTTCCCCAGGGGGGCCTCCTACGAGCAGTACTTC; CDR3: CASSFPRGASYEQYF
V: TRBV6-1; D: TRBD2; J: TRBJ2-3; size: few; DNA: TGTGCCAGCGGTGCGAGCGGGGGGGCCTGGGATACGCAGTATTTT; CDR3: CASGASGGAWDTQYF
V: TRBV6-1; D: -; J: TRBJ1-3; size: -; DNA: TGTGCCAGCAGTGAACATCTTGTTAACACCATATATTTT; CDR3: CASSEHLVNTIYF
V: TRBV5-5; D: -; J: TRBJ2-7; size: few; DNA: TGTGCCAGCAGCTTGGATAGGAGGAGCTCCTACGAGCAGTACTTC; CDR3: CASSLDRRSSYEQYF
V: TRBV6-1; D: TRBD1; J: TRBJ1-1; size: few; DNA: TGTGCCAGCAGTACGCAGGGGGCTAGCTCAGCTTTCTTT; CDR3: CASSTQGASSAFF
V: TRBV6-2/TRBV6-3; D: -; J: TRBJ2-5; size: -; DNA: TGTGCCAGCGGAAGGCCCGGCCGGGAGACCCAGTACTTC; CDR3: CASGRPGRETQYF
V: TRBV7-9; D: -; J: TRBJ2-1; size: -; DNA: TGTGCCAGCAGCTCCCGTTTTGGGGTCTCCTACAATGAGCAGTTCTTC; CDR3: CASSSRFGVSYNEQFF
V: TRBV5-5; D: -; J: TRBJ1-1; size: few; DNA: TGTGCCAGCAGCTTGAGGTCAAACACTGAAGCTTTCTTT; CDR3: CASSLRSNTEAFF
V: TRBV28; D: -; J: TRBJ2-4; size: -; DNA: TGTGCCAGCCGATCCGTGGGGACATTTCAGTACTTC; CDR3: CASRSVGTFQYF
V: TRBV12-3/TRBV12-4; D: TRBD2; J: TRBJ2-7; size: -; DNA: TGTGCCAGCAAATATAGCGGGAACCCCTACGAGCAGTACTTC; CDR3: CASKYSGNPYEQYF
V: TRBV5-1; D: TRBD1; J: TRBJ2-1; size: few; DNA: TGCGCCAGCAACATCGACAGGGGCAGTGAGCAGTTCTTC; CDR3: CASNIDRGSEQFF